Below, 8 T cell receptor beta chains from the same sample are listed, as sequenced in a study of OX40 agonist ivuxolimab in advanced cancers. Library creation used the immunoSEQ multiplex PCR assay. The table was pulled from immuneACCESS by TCRdb, which kept in-frame rearrangements only. Such tables lose some clones; where checked, under half of the loss comes from unresolved V genes, and the rest has no known cause. A total of roughly 100,000 clones appear in this sample, 70% to 90% of them only once. Together, the top ten hold more than 5.5% of the sample. The material was CD4+ or CD8+ T cells sorted from blood, obtained in a trial of the OX40 agonist ivuxolimab. These receptors came from an adult with an advanced solid tumor such as melanoma, head and neck, liver or kidney cancer.

J is TRBJ1-1 and V is TRBV19, with D maybe TRBD1 (5 bases). Trimming took off 1 base at V and 1 base at J, with 13 bases between the two ends. This CDR3 spans 16 amino acids. CDR1 LNHDA and CDR2 SQIVND come from the germline V gene (reference sequence). The CDR3 reads CASSIGGGLKNTEAFF. In nucleotides, the CDR3 is TGTGCCAGTAGTATAGGGGGGGGACTTAAGAACACTGAAGCTTTCTTT. Supplemented by reference TRBV19 and TRBJ1-1, the full variable domain reads DGGITQSPKYLFRKEGQNVTLSCEQNLNHDAMYWYRQDPGQGLRLIYYSQIVNDFQKGDIAEGYSVSREKKESFPLTVTSAQKNPTAFYLCASSIGGGLKNTEAFFGQGTRLTVV.

The chain carries TRBV18 and TRBJ1-2; a weak D match, TRBD1 (5 bases). Germline V lookup: CDR1 KGHSH, CDR2 LQKENI. The CDR3 consists of 14 residues. Trimming left V 1 base short and J 7 bases short, with 13 bases between. CDR3 amino acids: CASSPLREGAGYTF. The CDR3 DNA follows: TGTGCCAGCTCACCACTCAGGGAGGGAGCTGGCTACACCTTC.

This clone was seen just once. The genes are TRBV5-1 and TRBJ1-2; D gene uncertain. V was trimmed by 3 bases and J by 4 bases, leaving 10 bases between them. The germline gives CDR1 SGHRS, CDR2 YFSETQ. This CDR3 contains 13 residues. CDR3 in DNA: TGCGCCAGCAGCTCCGCGATACTCTATGGCTACACCTTC. Its protein is CASSSAILYGYTF.

In DNA, the CDR3 is TGTGCCAGTAATCCTGCGGGGTCCAGGGAGACCCAGTACTTC. It yields the protein CASNPAGSRETQYF. The V call is TRBV19, the J call TRBJ2-5, with D possibly TRBD2 on 6 matching bases. The CDR3 is 14 amino acids. V lost 7 bases, J lost 5 bases, and 17 bases lay in between. Germline V lookup: CDR1 LNHDA, CDR2 SQIVND (reference sequence). Together with reference TRBV19 and TRBJ2-5, the CDR3 gives the full variable domain: DGGITQSPKYLFRKEGQNVTLSCEQNLNHDAMYWYRQDPGQGLRLIYYSQIVNDFQKGDIAEGYSVSREKKESFPLTVTSAQKNPTAFYLCASNPAGSRETQYFGPGTRLLVL.

The chain is built from TRBV7-2 and TRBJ1-2; D is unclear. V lost 1 base, J lost 5 bases, and 11 bases lay in between. There are 14 residues in the CDR3. Germline loops: CDR1 SGHTA, CDR2 FQGNSA. CDR3 in DNA: TGTGCCAGCAGCTTAGGGACTTATGGTTATGGCTACACCTTC. Protein: CASSLGTYGYGYTF.

This clone occurred once. The chain employs TRBV15 and TRBJ1-5, with 9 positions matching TRBD1. J gave up 4 bases and V 0 bases, and 10 bases lay outside the gene matches. The CDR3 spans 18 residues. Germline V gene sequence: CDR1 LNHNV, CDR2 YYDKDF (reference sequence). CDR3 region: CATSRDLPGQGGNQPQHF. The DNA for the CDR3 is TGTGCCACCAGCAGAGACCTCCCGGGACAGGGAGGTAATCAGCCCCAGCATTTT.

CDR3 coding DNA: TGTGCCAGCAGGGGAGACAGTTCCGGGGAGCTGTTTTTT. This sequence encodes CASRGDSSGELFF. The chain carries TRBV6-5 and TRBJ2-2; either TRBD1 or TRBD2 may fit D (5 bases each). V gave up 6 bases and J gave up 6 bases, with 11 bases separating them. Germline lookup yields CDR1 MNHEY and CDR2 SVGAGI. CDR3 length: 13 amino acids.

The V gene is TRBV6-1, the J gene TRBJ1-2; TRBD1 matches 10 bases. The V gene end was trimmed by 6 bases and the J gene end by 1 base; junction bases not matched to a gene: 2. The CDR3 contains 14 residues. In germline, CDR1 is MNHNS, CDR2 SASEGT. The DNA for the CDR3 is TGTGCCAGCAGCCGGGACAGGGGTAACTATGGCTACACCTTC. Protein product: CASSRDRGNYGYTF.